A single sample is the source of the 29 T cell receptor beta chains below, sequenced in a study of technical replicates of blood from a few donors. Repertoires were generated with immunoSEQ multiplex PCR, while TCRdb's copy carries only in-frame clones and drops some. The data show about 12,000 clones, approximately 95% seen once. The sample taken for sequencing was PBMCs. All receptors derive from a human donor in good health.

This clone appeared once. The chain joins TRBV10-3 to TRBJ1-3; D not resolved. Trimming pared 6 bases from V and 2 bases from J, leaving 11 bases between. The CDR3 covers 14 residues. The germline V gene encodes CDR1 ENHRY and CDR2 SYGVKD. The CDR3, as DNA: TGTGCCATCAGAACATCCTCCCCTGGAAACACCATATATTTT. This encodes CAIRTSSPGNTIYF.

The CDR3 DNA reads TGTGCCAGCAGTCGAAACAGGGACACCGGGGAGCTGTTTTTT. This sequence encodes CASSRNRDTGELFF. The chain joins TRBV25-1 to TRBJ2-2; tentative D call: TRBD1 (6 bases). Germline CDR1 and CDR2: MGHDK and SYGVNS. The CDR3 sequence is 14 residues long. V was shortened by 5 bases and J by 3 bases, with 10 bases between the two germline ends.

The chain joins TRBV9 to TRBJ1-5, with a tentative D call TRBD1 (5 bases). The CDR3 covers 13 residues. Germline V gives CDR1 SGDLS, CDR2 YYNGEE. Trimming cost V 1 base and J 9 bases, with 11 bases left between them. In DNA, the CDR3 is TGTGCCAGCAGCGTAACCTCTCAGGGGCCCCAGCATTTT. It codes for CASSVTSQGPQHF. The variable domain in full, completed from reference TRBV9 and TRBJ1-5, reads DSGVTQTPKHLITATGQRVTLRCSPRSGDLSVYWYQQSLDQGLQFLIQYYNGEERAKGNILERFSAQQFPDLHSELNLSSLELGDSALYFCASSVTSQGPQHFGDGTRLSIL.

Only one count was recorded for this clone. The chain has TRBV27 and TRBJ2-7; 9 positions agree with TRBD1. Germline CDR1 reads MNHEY; CDR2 reads SMNVEV (reference sequence). Trimming cost V 2 bases and J 5 bases; bases outside gene matches: 7. The CDR3 is 15 amino acids. CDR3 coding DNA: TGTGCCAGCAGTTTACTAGGACAGGGGTCCAACGAGCAGTACTTC. Translation gives CASSLLGQGSNEQYF.

V and J are TRBV28 and TRBJ2-2, with D perhaps matching TRBD2 (5 bases). V dropped 2 bases and J dropped 7 bases, with 23 bases sitting between them. This CDR3 is built from 18 residues. From germline, CDR1 is MDHEN and CDR2 SYDVKM. CDR3 sequence (DNA): TGTGCCAGCAGTTTAAGTAGAGGGTTAGGGTCGATGGACGGGGAGCTGTTTTTT. Translated: CASSLSRGLGSMDGELFF.

The V and J genes are TRBV2 and TRBJ2-1, with 11 nucleotides matching TRBD2. J was trimmed by 8 bases and V by 10 bases; bases with no gene match: 7. The germline V gene has CDR1 SNHLY and CDR2 FYNNEI. The CDR3 runs 13 residues. The CDR3 nucleotides are TGTGCCATTCAGGGACTAGCGGTTCATGAGCAGTTCTTC. Protein: CAIQGLAVHEQFF.

This clone was found once. The genes are TRBV6-1 and TRBJ1-2; TRBD1 matches at 12 bases. This CDR3 is built from 14 residues. Germline assignment: CDR1 MNHNS and CDR2 SASEGT. J was trimmed by 6 bases and V by 8 bases; bases with no gene match: 7. DNA of the CDR3: TGTGCCAGCGGACCGGGACAGGGGGCAAATGGCTACACCTTC. It translates to CASGPGQGANGYTF.

The chain links TRBV11-2 to TRBJ2-1; 8 nucleotides agree with TRBD2. Germline CDR1 reads SGHAT; CDR2 reads FQNNGV. This CDR3 is 15 amino acids long. V dropped 3 bases and J dropped 2; count of bases not matched to a gene: 3. The CDR3 spells CASSFLSGTYNEQFF. For the CDR3, the DNA is TGTGCCAGCAGCTTCCTTAGCGGGACCTACAATGAGCAGTTCTTC.

V is TRBV28 and J is TRBJ2-7, with a tentative D call TRBD2 (7 bases). CDR1 and CDR2 from the germline V gene are MDHEN and SYDVKM. CDR3 size: 17 residues. The germline V and J ends were trimmed by 5 bases and 1 base, with 21 bases remaining between them. The CDR3 DNA reads as TGTGCCAGCAGTCGGGGGGCCCCGCTAGCGAAGTCCTACGAGCAGTACTTC. Encoded protein: CASSRGAPLAKSYEQYF.

V usage is TRBV6-1 and J usage is TRBJ1-1; tentatively, D is TRBD1 (5 bases). This CDR3 region has 14 residues. With 1 base removed from V and 6 bases from J, the gap between germline ends came to 12 bases. Germline V lookup: CDR1 MNHNS, CDR2 SASEGT. CDR3 DNA: TGTGCCAGCAGTGAAGTGGGCGGGGCTTCTGAAGCTTTCTTT. As protein: CASSEVGGASEAFF.

The V and J genes are TRBV30 and TRBJ2-3, with TRBD2 matching 11 bases. The junction had 19 bases not matched to a gene; V was cut back by 4 bases and J by 1 base. The CDR3 spans 20 residues. Germline V gene lookup returns CDR1 GTSNPN and CDR2 SVGIG (reference sequence). CDR3 in DNA: TGTGCCTGGACCAAACGGGGAGGTAGCGGGAGGGCCTGGGGCACAGATACGCAGTATTTT. Protein: CAWTKRGGSGRAWGTDTQYF. The whole variable domain, filled in from reference TRBV30 and TRBJ2-3, reads SQTIHQWPATLVQPVGSPLSLECTVEGTSNPNLYWYRQAAGRGLQLLFYSVGIGQISSEVPQNLSASRPQDRQFILSSKKLLLSDSGFYLCAWTKRGGSGRAWGTDTQYFGPGTRLTVL.

This chain connects TRBV11-1 to TRBJ2-1; D perhaps matches TRBD1 (5 bases). Germline V gene lookup returns CDR1 SGHAT and CDR2 FQDESV (reference sequence). V lost 0 bases and J lost 11, with 11 bases in between. The CDR3 has 13 amino acids. This CDR3 is CASSLADNRKQFF. The CDR3 DNA is TGTGCCAGCAGCTTAGCGGACAACCGGAAGCAGTTCTTC.

V is TRBV7-6 and J is TRBJ2-7; 8 bases are a match to TRBD2. Trimming at V came to 5 bases and at J to 3 bases, leaving 9 bases not matched to a gene. From germline, CDR1 is SGHVS and CDR2 FNYEAQ. The CDR3 is 15 amino acids. CDR3 bases: TGTGCCAGCAGCCCCACAGCGGGAGCAAACTACGAGCAGTACTTC. The encoded protein is CASSPTAGANYEQYF.

The J gene is TRBJ1-2, the V gene TRBV18; 8 bases map to TRBD1. The CDR3 runs 13 residues. The ends lost 0 bases at V and 8 bases at J; junction bases unmatched: 2. CDR1 is KGHSH, CDR2 LQKENI, per germline. The CDR3 coding sequence is TGTGCCAGCTCACCACCGACAGGGGCCGGCTACACCTTC. It specifies CASSPPTGAGYTF.

The rearrangement links TRBV27 to TRBJ2-1; no clear D. V was trimmed by 5 bases and J by 1 base, leaving 6 bases between them. The CDR3 contains 13 residues. Germline V gene sequence: CDR1 MNHEY, CDR2 SMNVEV (reference sequence). CDR3 protein: CASSLYSYNEQFF. CDR3 sequence (DNA): TGTGCCAGCAGTCTCTATTCCTACAATGAGCAGTTCTTC.

The rearrangement links TRBV6-4 to TRBJ2-1, with 7 bases matching TRBD2. V gave up 2 bases and J gave up 6 bases; unmatched junction bases: 4. Germline-derived CDR1 and CDR2 are MRHNA and SNTAGT. CDR3 length equals 14 residues. The CDR3 spells CASSDETSPNEQFF. CDR3 in DNA: TGTGCCAGCAGTGACGAGACTAGCCCCAATGAGCAGTTCTTC.

V is TRBV6-5 and J is TRBJ1-1; 8 nucleotides agree with TRBD1. Germline CDR1 reads MNHEY; CDR2 reads SVGAGI. Trimming removed 2 bases from V and 10 bases from J; junction bases left unmatched: 6. This CDR3 spans 13 amino acids. The CDR3 loop is CASSYLGTGRAFF. CDR3 bases: TGTGCCAGCAGTTACCTTGGGACAGGTCGAGCTTTCTTT.

This clone is a singleton in its sample. The chain uses TRBV7-6 and TRBJ2-1, with TRBD1 matching over 10 bases. V shed 3 bases, J shed 4 bases, and the junction held 9 bases outside the gene matches. CDR1 is SGHVS, CDR2 FNYEAQ, per germline. This CDR3 region has 17 residues. As DNA, the CDR3 is TGTGCCAGCAGCTTCCGGGACAGGGGCCGTCGGTACAATGAGCAGTTCTTC. It encodes CASSFRDRGRRYNEQFF.

This chain links TRBV2 with TRBJ2-3; TRBD2 aligns across 7 bases. With V trimmed by 6 bases and J by 3 bases, 6 bases remained unmatched. The germline gives CDR1 SNHLY, CDR2 FYNNEI. The CDR3 totals 14 residues. The DNA for the CDR3 is TGTGCCAGCAGGGCCGGACTAGGGACAGATACGCAGTATTTT. This gives the protein CASRAGLGTDTQYF.

The CDR3 here is CATSRGLAGGNEQFF. The CDR3 region has the DNA TGTGCCACCAGCAGGGGACTAGCGGGAGGCAATGAGCAGTTCTTC. J is TRBJ2-1 and V is TRBV15, with 15 positions matching TRBD2. Germline trimming cut 3 bases from V and 6 bases from J; bases unmatched to any gene: 0. The CDR3 is 15 amino acids. Germline V gene sequence: CDR1 LNHNV, CDR2 YYDKDF (reference sequence).

The chain is built from TRBV9 and TRBJ2-3, with 10 bases aligning to TRBD2. The germline V gene has CDR1 SGDLS and CDR2 YYNGEE. The ends lost 0 bases at V and 4 bases at J; junction bases unmatched: 5. The CDR3 runs 16 residues. The CDR3 DNA reads as TGTGCCAGCAGCGTAGCTAGCGGGGGACTGGCAGATACGCAGTATTTT. Its translation is CASSVASGGLADTQYF.

The J gene is TRBJ2-1, the V gene TRBV6-5; a weak D match, TRBD1 (6 bases). Germline CDR1 MNHEY, CDR2 SVGAGI. The V end was cut by 1 base, the J end by 0 bases, with 10 bases between. This CDR3 has 16 residues. The CDR3, as DNA: TGTGCCAGCAGTTACTACACAGGGAGCTCCTACAATGAGCAGTTCTTC. Translated, it gives CASSYYTGSSYNEQFF.

This chain links TRBV30 with TRBJ2-3; D is unresolved. CDR1 GTSNPN and CDR2 SVGIG come from the germline V gene (reference sequence). There are 15 residues in the CDR3. V was shortened by 0 bases and J by 0 bases, with 10 bases between the two germline ends. CDR3 DNA: TGTGCCTGGAGTGTCGGAGCCACTAGCACAGATACGCAGTATTTT. Translation gives CAWSVGATSTDTQYF.

The chain recombines TRBV29-1 with TRBJ2-1; 7 bases fit TRBD2. V was pared by 4 bases and J by 0 bases, with 3 bases of the junction left unmatched. This CDR3 region has 14 residues. Germline-derived CDR1 and CDR2 are SQVTM and ANQGSEA. CDR3 sequence: CSVAGGSSYNEQFF. The CDR3 DNA sequence: TGCAGCGTTGCAGGCGGGAGCTCCTACAATGAGCAGTTCTTC.

The chain joins TRBV6-6 to TRBJ2-1; 13 nucleotides align to TRBD2. The junction had 6 bases not matched to a gene; V was cut back by 4 bases and J by 9 bases. Germline CDR1 MNHNY, CDR2 SVGAGI (reference sequence). This CDR3 region has 15 residues. The CDR3 bases are TGTGCCAGCAGTTGGGCGGGGACTAGCGGGGCTGAGCAGTTCTTC. This encodes CASSWAGTSGAEQFF.

The V and J genes are TRBV18 and TRBJ2-3; D is unresolved. The CDR3 has 13 residues. The V and J ends lost 2 bases and 5 bases respectively, with 8 bases between them. The germline gives CDR1 KGHSH, CDR2 LQKENI. CDR3 coding DNA: TGTGCCAGCTCACCATACCAGAAAGATACGCAGTATTTT. Its protein product is CASSPYQKDTQYF.

The rearrangement uses TRBV11-2 and TRBJ1-4; tentative D call: TRBD1 (5 bases). Germline V gene lookup returns CDR1 SGHAT and CDR2 FQNNGV. With 3 bases removed from V and 7 bases from J, the gap between germline ends came to 21 bases. The CDR3 is 17 amino acids. CDR3 region: CASSFYPKGKIGEKLFF. As DNA, the CDR3 is TGTGCCAGCAGCTTCTACCCCAAGGGGAAGATTGGTGAAAAACTGTTTTTT. The full variable domain, in which reference TRBV11-2 and TRBJ1-4 provide the parts outside the CDR3, is EAGVAQSPRYKIIEKRQSVAFWCNPISGHATLYWYQQILGQGPKLLIQFQNNGVVDDSQLPKDRFSAERLKGVDSTLKIQPAKLEDSAVYLCASSFYPKGKIGEKLFFGSGTQLSVL.

This clone has only one observation. The CDR3 bases are TGCGCCAGCAGCACTACGACGGGAGACTCCTACGAGCAGTACTTC. Protein: CASSTTTGDSYEQYF. The rearrangement joins TRBV5-1 to TRBJ2-7, with a possible D match to TRBD2 (6 bases). The CDR3 is made up of 15 amino acids. Germline V gene data show CDR1 as SGHRS and CDR2 as YFSETQ. Between the trimmed V and J ends, which lost 4 bases and 0 bases, there was a span of 14 bases. Together with reference TRBV5-1 and TRBJ2-7, the CDR3 gives the full variable domain: KAGVTQTPRYLIKTRGQQVTLSCSPISGHRSVSWYQQTPGQGLQFLFEYFSETQRNKGNFPGRFSGRQFSNSRSEMNVSTLELGDSALYLCASSTTTGDSYEQYFGPGTRLTVT.

CDR3 bases: TGTGCCAGCAGTTCTAGCGGGAGTGAAGGATACAATGAGCAGTTCTTC. Its translation is CASSSSGSEGYNEQFF. The chain employs TRBV27 and TRBJ2-1; the match to TRBD2 covers 10 bases. Germline lookup yields CDR1 MNHEY and CDR2 SMNVEV (reference sequence). The trim removed 4 bases at V and 4 bases at J, leaving 7 bases unmatched. CDR3 length: 16 amino acids.